Each of the 25 T cell receptor beta chains below was sequenced from the same sample in a study of blood T cell repertoires in COVID-19. Clones were read by immunoSEQ multiplex PCR, and TCRdb kept only the in-frame ones, dropping some. The table lists approximately 150,000 clones, around 84% of them singletons. Sample: peripheral blood. The receptors shown here come from a man younger than 40 with COVID-19, enrolled during active disease.

The CDR3 loop reads CASSFSGEKLFF. The CDR3 DNA follows: TGTGCCAGCAGTTTTTCGGGTGAAAAACTGTTTTTT. The chain combines TRBV6-5 with TRBJ1-4; no definite D call. Germline CDR1 MNHEY, CDR2 SVGAGI. Trimming left V 4 bases short and J 7 bases short, with 7 bases between. This CDR3 is 12 amino acids long.

The CDR3 sequence: CSVRAGAYEQYF. CDR3 nucleotides: TGCAGCGTTCGAGCAGGGGCCTACGAGCAGTACTTC. The genes are TRBV29-1 and TRBJ2-7; the D gene is possibly TRBD1 (6 bases). This CDR3 contains 12 residues. Per the germline V gene, CDR1 is SQVTM and CDR2 is ANQGSEA. V dropped 5 bases and J dropped 2 bases, with 10 bases sitting between them.

This chain joins TRBV6-5 and TRBJ1-5; D gene uncertain. CDR1 and CDR2 (germline): MNHEY, SVGAGI. V lost 2 bases to trimming and J lost 5 bases, with 10 bases between them. The CDR3 has 14 residues. The CDR3 sequence is CASSYNSRDQPQHF. The CDR3 nucleotides are TGTGCCAGCAGTTACAATTCCCGCGATCAGCCCCAGCATTTT.

This clone is a singleton in its sample. The V call is TRBV25-1, the J call TRBJ2-4; maybe TRBD1 (5 bases). Trimming took 2 bases from V and 4 from J, leaving 9 bases between them. In germline, CDR1 is MGHDK, CDR2 SYGVNS. This CDR3 comprises 14 residues. CDR3: CASSEDREKNIQYF. The CDR3 bases are TGTGCCAGCAGTGAAGACAGAGAAAAAAACATTCAGTACTTC.

V gene TRBV28 combines with J gene TRBJ1-2; TRBD1 aligns across 7 bases. The ends lost 6 bases at V and 2 bases at J; junction bases unmatched: 3. This CDR3 is built from 13 residues. Germline V gives CDR1 MDHEN, CDR2 SYDVKM. CDR3 nucleotide sequence: TGTGCCAGCAGCAAACAGGGGAACTATGGCTACACCTTC. This encodes CASSKQGNYGYTF.

Turning to this clone: A much larger clonotype is one base distant, so this may be a read error. The V gene is TRBV11-1, the J gene TRBJ1-2; 7 bases match TRBD1. In germline, CDR1 is SGHAT, CDR2 FQDESV (reference sequence). J gave up 2 bases and V 5 bases, and 5 bases lay outside the gene matches. The CDR3 has 14 residues. CDR3 protein: CASSQDRVNYGYTF. DNA for the CDR3: TGTGCCAGCAGCCAAGACAGGGTGAACTATGGCTACACCTTC.

The chain combines TRBV3-1 (or the pseudogene TRBV3-2) with TRBJ1-4; a weak D match, TRBD1 (5 bases). CDR1 is LGHDT and CDR2 is YNNKEL in the germline V gene (reference sequence). Trimming took off 3 bases at V and 3 bases at J, with 11 bases between the two ends. CDR3 length: 15 amino acids. The CDR3 DNA sequence: TGTGCCAGCAGCCAGGAGGGCAGGGCTAATGAAAAACTGTTTTTT. Translating gives CASSQEGRANEKLFF.

The V and J genes are TRBV5-4 and TRBJ1-1; D gene uncertain. The germline V gene has CDR1 SGHNT and CDR2 YYREEE (reference sequence). This CDR3 contains 14 residues. V lost 3 bases to trimming and J lost 7 bases, with 16 bases between them. In DNA form, the CDR3 reads TGTGCCAGCAGCTCACGACATGACAAGGATGAAGCTTTCTTT. Encoded protein: CASSSRHDKDEAFF.

In this sample, this clone turned up a few times. The V gene is TRBV7-9, the J gene TRBJ1-2; weak D call: TRBD1 (5 bases). The V gene's germline CDR1 is SEHNR and CDR2 FQNEAQ (reference sequence). V was trimmed by 4 bases and J by 6 bases, leaving 21 bases between them. There are 16 residues in the CDR3. CDR3 DNA: TGTGCCAGCAGCTCCTGGGGCGGGGAAGCGGTTGATGGCTACACCTTC. It translates to CASSSWGGEAVDGYTF.

This chain joins TRBV6-5 and TRBJ1-3; D might be TRBD1 (6 bases). V was cut by 6 bases and J by 4 bases, with 13 bases left in between. The CDR3 length is 14 residues. In germline, CDR1 is MNHEY, CDR2 SVGAGI. The DNA for the CDR3 is TGTGCCAGCAGCTCTCACAGGGTGGGAAACACCATATATTTT. Amino acid sequence: CASSSHRVGNTIYF.

This clone has just one count. The chain recombines TRBV7-6 with TRBJ1-2; the match to TRBD1 covers 10 bases. Trimming cost V 1 base and J 8 bases; bases outside gene matches: 7. CDR1 is SGHVS, CDR2 FNYEAQ, per germline. CDR3 size: 15 residues. The CDR3 region is CASSLGGQGIGGYTF. In nucleotides, the CDR3 is TGTGCCAGCAGCTTAGGGGGACAGGGGATTGGAGGCTACACCTTC.

The rearrangement joins TRBV19 to TRBJ2-4; 12 positions agree with TRBD1. This CDR3 is 21 amino acids long. Germline CDR1 is LNHDA and CDR2 is SQIVND (reference sequence). The trim removed 6 bases at V and 2 bases at J, leaving 20 bases unmatched. CDR3 bases: TGTGCCAGTAGCGATTTTTCCGGGACAGGGGGCGGAGGTTTCACCAAAAACATTCAGTACTTC. Protein product: CASSDFSGTGGGGFTKNIQYF.

The V gene is TRBV28, the J gene TRBJ1-2, with unresolved D. This CDR3 contains 14 residues. Deletions cut 6 bases from V and 4 bases from J, with 15 bases between. Germline lookup yields CDR1 MDHEN and CDR2 SYDVKM. CDR3 in amino acids: CASSFYASGYGYTF. In DNA, the CDR3 is TGTGCCAGCAGCTTCTACGCGTCGGGCTATGGCTACACCTTC.

The chain links TRBV19 to TRBJ1-5; possible D gene TRBD1, 5 bases. CDR1 is LNHDA, CDR2 SQIVND, per germline (reference sequence). This CDR3 spans 13 amino acids. The V end lost 7 bases, the J end lost 1 base, and 8 bases lay between the germline ends. CDR3 loop: CASKGKSNQPQHF. CDR3 bases: TGTGCCAGTAAGGGGAAAAGCAATCAGCCCCAGCATTTT.

V usage is TRBV2 and J usage is TRBJ1-1; a weak D match, TRBD1 (6 bases). The germline V gene encodes CDR1 SNHLY and CDR2 FYNNEI. V was cut by 3 bases and J by 5 bases, with 10 bases left in between. The CDR3 sequence is 13 residues long. CDR3: CASSEGAGTEAFF. As DNA, the CDR3 is TGTGCCAGCAGTGAGGGGGCTGGTACTGAAGCTTTCTTT. The full variable domain, in which reference TRBV2 and TRBJ1-1 provide the parts outside the CDR3, is EPEVTQTPSHQVTQMGQEVILRCVPISNHLYFYWYRQILGQKVEFLVSFYNNEISEKSEIFDDQFSVERPDGSNFTLKIRSTKLEDSAMYFCASSEGAGTEAFFGQGTRLTVV.

This rearrangement joins TRBV14 to TRBJ1-4; 9 nucleotides agree with TRBD1. This CDR3 comprises 15 residues. With 4 bases clipped from V and 4 bases from J, the junction kept 4 bases outside the gene matches. From germline, CDR1 is SGHDN and CDR2 FVKESK. CDR3 nucleotides: TGTGCCAGCAGCCTTTGGACAGGGGATAATGAAAAACTGTTTTTT. Amino acid sequence: CASSLWTGDNEKLFF. Combining the CDR3 with reference TRBV14 and TRBJ1-4 gives the whole variable domain EAGVTQFPSHSVIEKGQTVTLRCDPISGHDNLYWYRRVMGKEIKFLLHFVKESKQDESGMPNNRFLAERTGGTYSTLKVQPAELEDSGVYFCASSLWTGDNEKLFFGSGTQLSVL.

The chain uses TRBV11-2 and TRBJ2-7, with TRBD2 matching over 7 bases. J lost 4 bases, V lost 8 bases, and 11 bases had no gene match. The CDR3 is 14 amino acids. Germline V gene sequence: CDR1 SGHAT, CDR2 FQNNGV. The CDR3 protein is CASSVTSTSYEQYF. The CDR3 DNA reads TGTGCCAGCTCTGTGACTAGCACTTCATACGAGCAGTACTTC.

V is TRBV18 and J is TRBJ2-7; tentatively, D is TRBD2 (5 bases). The CDR3 length is 14 residues. Germline loops: CDR1 KGHSH, CDR2 LQKENI. The V end lost 3 bases, the J end lost 4 bases, and 13 bases lay between the germline ends. CDR3 DNA sequence: TGTGCCAGCTCACCCGGCGATTGGGAGTACGAGCAGTACTTC. Protein sequence: CASSPGDWEYEQYF.

The chain joins TRBV24-1 to TRBJ2-2; weak D call: TRBD2 (5 bases). The CDR3 has 15 residues. Deletions cut 5 bases from V and 1 base from J, with 10 bases between. CDR1 is KGHDR and CDR2 is SFDVKD in the germline V gene. DNA of the CDR3: TGTGCCACCAGTGTGGGAGCCCTGAACACCGGGGAGCTGTTTTTT. Its translation: CATSVGALNTGELFF.

The V and J genes are TRBV25-1 and TRBJ1-4; no clear D gene. CDR1 is MGHDK, CDR2 SYGVNS, per germline. Between the trimmed V and J ends, which lost 1 base and 6 bases, there was a span of 12 bases. The CDR3 runs to 15 residues. The CDR3 sequence is CASSEFPGSDEKLFF. CDR3 coding DNA: TGTGCCAGCAGTGAATTTCCGGGGAGTGATGAAAAACTGTTTTTT.

This clone was observed a single time. The CDR3 region has the DNA TGTGCCAGCAGTGAAGGACTAGCGGGAGTCGTTGGGTACAATGAGCAGTTCTTC. Residues: CASSEGLAGVVGYNEQFF. V gene TRBV2 combines with J gene TRBJ2-1, with TRBD2 matching 12 bases. CDR1 is SNHLY and CDR2 is FYNNEI in the germline V gene. Trimming at V came to 1 base and at J to 4 bases, leaving 8 bases not matched to a gene. This CDR3 has 18 amino acids.

The rearrangement links TRBV5-4 to TRBJ2-5; 8 bases match TRBD2. With V trimmed by 0 bases and J by 2 bases, 0 bases remained unmatched. The CDR3 has 14 residues. The germline V gene has CDR1 SGHNT and CDR2 YYREEE (reference sequence). CDR3 bases: TGTGCCAGCAGCTTGGGACTAGCGCAAGAGACCCAGTACTTC. Amino acids: CASSLGLAQETQYF.

The V and J genes are TRBV2 and TRBJ1-2; D uncertain. Trimming removed 4 bases from V and 2 bases from J, with 11 bases in between. The CDR3 has 14 residues. CDR1 and CDR2 (germline): SNHLY, FYNNEI. The CDR3 spells CASSGGRSNYGYTF. CDR3 bases: TGTGCCAGCAGTGGTGGCAGATCCAACTATGGCTACACCTTC.

The rearrangement joins TRBV9 to TRBJ1-6; tentatively, D is TRBD1 (5 bases). The CDR3 runs to 15 residues. CDR1 and CDR2 (germline): SGDLS, YYNGEE. V shed 4 bases and J shed 9 bases, with 17 bases lying between them. The CDR3 reads CASSPLGGVGSPLHF. CDR3 bases: TGTGCCAGCAGCCCCCTAGGAGGGGTTGGTTCACCCCTCCACTTT.

This rearrangement joins TRBV7-2 to TRBJ2-7; 8 bases line up with TRBD2. The CDR3 runs 16 residues. The germline V gene encodes CDR1 SGHTA and CDR2 FQGNSA. V lost 2 bases to trimming and J lost 6 bases; unmatched junction nucleotides: 12. The CDR3 nucleotides are TGTGCCAGCAGCTTATGGGTAAGGAGCGGGAGTACCGAGCAGTACTTC. This encodes CASSLWVRSGSTEQYF. Full variable domain (missing parts from reference TRBV7-2 and TRBJ2-7): GAGVSQSPSNKVTEKGKDVELRCDPISGHTALYWYRQSLGQGLEFLIYFQGNSAPDKSGLPSDRFSAERTGGSVSTLTIQRTQQEDSAVYLCASSLWVRSGSTEQYFGPGTRLTVT.